The source of this TCR beta chain is a study of sequential checkpoint blockade in melanoma. Study overall: Randomization was 1:1 between first-line nivolumab→ipilimumab and ipilimumab→nivolumab.

Sequencing was performed with immunoSEQ multiplex PCR; in TCRdb, only in-frame clones are kept and a portion is missing. In the table there are approximately 11,000 clones, 70% to 85% of which are singletons. CDR1 MDHEN and CDR2 SYDVKM come from the germline V gene. This CDR3 is built from 15 residues. Germline trimming cut 5 bases from V and 0 bases from J; bases unmatched to any gene: 7. The treatment is: randomized to nivolumab then ipilimumab (arm A) or the reverse (arm B). Live CD3+CD8+ CD19− CD56− cells were sorted from PBMCs. Specimen: CD8+ T cells sorted from blood (inferred from file names), collected from a patient given nivolumab and ipilimumab in sequence. The chain couples TRBV28 to TRBJ2-7; 7 nucleotides align to TRBD1. The receptor was derived from a human donor with melanoma. The CDR3, as DNA: TGTGCCAGCAGTGTGGGACAGCTCAGCTCCTACGAGCAGTACTTC. Its protein is CASSVGQLSSYEQYF. The whole variable domain, remainder taken from reference TRBV28 and TRBJ2-7, is DVKVTQSSRYLVKRTGEKVFLECVQDMDHENMFWYRQDPGLGLRLIYFSYDVKMKEKGDIPEGYSVSREKKERFSLILESASTNQTSMYLCASSVGQLSSYEQYFGPGTRLTVT.